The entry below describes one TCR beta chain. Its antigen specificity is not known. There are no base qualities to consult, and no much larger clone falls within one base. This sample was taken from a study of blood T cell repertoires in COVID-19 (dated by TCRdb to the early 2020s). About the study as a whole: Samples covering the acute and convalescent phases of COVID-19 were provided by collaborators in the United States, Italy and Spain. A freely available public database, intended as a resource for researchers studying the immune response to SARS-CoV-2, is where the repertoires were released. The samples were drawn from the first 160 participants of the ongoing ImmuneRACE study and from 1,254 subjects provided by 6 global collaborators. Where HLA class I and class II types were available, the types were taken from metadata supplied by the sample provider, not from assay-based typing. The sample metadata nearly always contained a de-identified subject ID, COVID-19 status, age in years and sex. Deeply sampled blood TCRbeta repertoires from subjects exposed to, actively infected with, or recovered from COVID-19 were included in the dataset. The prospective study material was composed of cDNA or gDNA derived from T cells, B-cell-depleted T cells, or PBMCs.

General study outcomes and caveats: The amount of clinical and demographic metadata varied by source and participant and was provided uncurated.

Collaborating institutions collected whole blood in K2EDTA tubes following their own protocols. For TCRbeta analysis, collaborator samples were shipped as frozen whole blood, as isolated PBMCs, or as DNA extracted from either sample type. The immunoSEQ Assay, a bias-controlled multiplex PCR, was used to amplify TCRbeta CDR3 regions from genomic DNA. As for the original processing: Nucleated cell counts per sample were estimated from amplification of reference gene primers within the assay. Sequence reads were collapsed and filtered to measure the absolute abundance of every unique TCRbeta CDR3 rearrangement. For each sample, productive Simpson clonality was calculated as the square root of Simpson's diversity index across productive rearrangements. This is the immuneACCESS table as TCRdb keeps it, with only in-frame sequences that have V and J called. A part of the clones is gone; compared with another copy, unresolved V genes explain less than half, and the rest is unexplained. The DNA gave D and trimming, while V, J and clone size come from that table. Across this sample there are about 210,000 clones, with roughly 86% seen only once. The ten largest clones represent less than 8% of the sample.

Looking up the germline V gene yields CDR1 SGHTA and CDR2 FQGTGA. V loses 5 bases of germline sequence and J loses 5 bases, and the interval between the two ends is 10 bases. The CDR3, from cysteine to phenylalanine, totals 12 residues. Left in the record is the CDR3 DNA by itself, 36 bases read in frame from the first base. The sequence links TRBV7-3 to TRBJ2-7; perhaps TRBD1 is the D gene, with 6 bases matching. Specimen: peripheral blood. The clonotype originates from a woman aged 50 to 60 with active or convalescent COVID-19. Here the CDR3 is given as CASSLTGNEQYF. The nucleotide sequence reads TGTGCCAGCAGCCTGACAGGCAACGAGCAGTACTTC.